The 27 T cell receptor beta chains given below trace back to one sample, sequenced in a study of blood T cells in healthy people across ages. Primed by a sample-barcoded 5' primer and a J-beta primer mix, a second PCR proceeded for about 6 to 11 cycles. Using its own MiXCR run on the 5' RACE reads, TCRdb lists one record per CDR3 protein. In the table there are over 1,500,000 distinct CDR3 sequences, roughly 43% of which are singletons. Sequenced material: blood. These receptors were obtained from a human donor in good health.

This sequence joins TRBV27 and TRBJ1-4; TRBD1 might be the D (6 bases). This CDR3 has 14 residues. CDR1 is MNHEY and CDR2 is SMNVEV in the germline V gene (reference sequence). Trimming removed 3 bases from V and 7 bases from J, with 12 bases in between. CDR3 DNA: TGTGCCAGCAGTTTGGACAGATACTTTGAAAAACTGTTTTTT. Its translation: CASSLDRYFEKLFF.

The chain employs TRBV7-9 and TRBJ2-1, with a weak D call TRBD2 (7 bases). Per the germline V gene, CDR1 is SEHNR and CDR2 is FQNEAQ (reference sequence). The length of the CDR3 is 17 residues. Trimming took 2 bases from V and 3 from J, leaving 17 bases between them. DNA of the CDR3: TGTGCCAGCAGCTTATTTGGGGGGCGGGGGCGCTACAATGAGCAGTTCTTC. The encoded protein is CASSLFGGRGRYNEQFF.

The chain links TRBV4-2 to TRBJ2-3; no definite D call. Trimming removed 1 base at V and 0 bases at J, with 11 bases between. This CDR3 has 16 amino acids. The germline CDR1 and CDR2 sequences are LGHNA and YNFKEQ. CDR3 sequence (DNA): TGTGCCAGCAGCCAAGGATACGATGGGAGCACAGATACGCAGTATTTT. Amino acids: CASSQGYDGSTDTQYF.

On this clonotype itself: A read error may account for a junction end that differs from germline. V gene TRBV4-2 combines with J gene TRBJ2-1; TRBD2 matches 7 bases. CDR3 length equals 18 residues. Germline V lookup: CDR1 LGHNA, CDR2 YNFKEQ. The CDR3 reads CASSQEGLGGGSYNEQFF. For the CDR3, the DNA is TGTGCCAGCAGTCAAGAGGGTTTGGGGGGGGGGTCCTACAATGAGCAGTTCTTC.

The chain employs TRBV19 and TRBJ1-5; a weak D match, TRBD1 (5 bases). CDR1 and CDR2 from the germline V gene are LNHDA and SQIVND (reference sequence). The CDR3 is 17 residues long. Trimming pared 3 bases from V and 1 base from J, leaving 16 bases between. The CDR3 DNA sequence: TGTGCCAGTAGTATGGGAGGATGTGGGGGGAGCAATCAGCCCCAGCATTTT. This encodes CASSMGGCGGSNQPQHF.

This clonotype was seen at least ten times. The rearrangement joins TRBV12-3 or TRBV12-4 to TRBJ1-2; no firm D call. The CDR3 covers 13 residues. Trimming pared 6 bases from V and 1 base from J, leaving 9 bases between. Here the CDR3 reads CASSPGFNYGYTF. DNA for the CDR3: TGTGCCAGCAGCCCCGGATTTAACTATGGCTACACCTTC.

The rearrangement joins TRBV20-1 to TRBJ1-2; D is undetermined. Germline loops: CDR1 DFQATT, CDR2 SNEGSKA (reference sequence). Trimming cost V 2 bases and J 2 bases, with 15 bases left between them. This CDR3 has 15 amino acids. CDR3 in DNA: TGCAGTGCTAGAATAGTGTTCGGACGCAACTATGGCTACACCTTC. Translation gives CSARIVFGRNYGYTF.

This sequence joins TRBV27 and TRBJ2-1, with 9 bases aligning to TRBD2. CDR3 length equals 13 residues. Losses at the gene ends were 10 bases for V and 6 bases for J; bases not matched to a gene: 7. Germline loops: CDR1 MNHEY, CDR2 SMNVEV (reference sequence). CDR3 sequence: CAISSGVRNEQFF. CDR3 sequence (DNA): TGTGCCATCTCTAGCGGGGTCCGCAATGAGCAGTTCTTC.

J is TRBJ1-3 and V is TRBV7-9; TRBD1 aligns across 7 bases. The CDR3 is 14 amino acids. Unmatched junction bases numbered 3, after V lost 4 bases and J lost 3 bases. Germline assignment: CDR1 SEHNR and CDR2 FQNEAQ (reference sequence). CDR3 protein: CASSSRDSGNTIYF. The CDR3 DNA reads TGTGCCAGCAGCTCACGGGACAGTGGAAACACCATATATTTT.

V is TRBV15 and J is TRBJ1-1; D gene unclear. The germline V and J ends were trimmed by 1 base and 6 bases, with 12 bases remaining between them. The CDR3 is 14 amino acids. Germline-derived CDR1 and CDR2 are LNHNV and YYDKDF (reference sequence). Here the CDR3 DNA reads TGTGCCACCAGCAGAGCTTATGGTGGGGCTGAAGCTTTCTTT. Translated, it gives CATSRAYGGAEAFF. Looking up the rest from reference TRBV15 and TRBJ1-1 gives the full variable domain: DAMVIQNPRYQVTQFGKPVTLSCSQTLNHNVMYWYQQKSSQAPKLLFHYYDKDFNNEADTPDNFQSRRPNTSFCFLDIRSPGLGDTAMYLCATSRAYGGAEAFFGQGTRLTVV.

This chain links TRBV11-2 with TRBJ2-1, with 10 positions matching TRBD2. This CDR3 region has 20 residues. Trimming at V came to 1 base and at J to 4 bases, leaving 16 bases not matched to a gene. Germline V gives CDR1 SGHAT, CDR2 FQNNGV. CDR3 sequence: CASSLAHLGVAGGRYNEQFF. The DNA for the CDR3 is TGTGCCAGCAGCTTAGCCCACCTCGGGGTAGCGGGGGGACGATACAATGAGCAGTTCTTC.

V usage is TRBV6-5 and J usage is TRBJ1-1; D uncertain. The germline V gene has CDR1 MNHEY and CDR2 SVGAGI. V was trimmed by 0 bases and J by 4 bases, leaving 15 bases between them. This CDR3 is built from 16 residues. The CDR3 DNA is TGTGCCAGCAGTTACTCACCGACACTCGTGGGCACTGAAGCTTTCTTT. Its translation: CASSYSPTLVGTEAFF.

V is TRBV6-2 or TRBV6-3 and J is TRBJ2-2, with 7 nucleotides matching TRBD1. The CDR3 runs to 12 residues. CDR1 is MNHEY and CDR2 is SVGEGT in the germline V gene. With V trimmed by 7 bases and J by 6 bases, 2 bases remained unmatched. The DNA of the CDR3 is TGTGCCAGCAAAACAGGGGCCGGGGAGCTGTTTTTT. Translation: CASKTGAGELFF.

The chain combines TRBV28 with TRBJ1-3, with D possibly TRBD1 on 6 matching bases. Between the trimmed V and J ends, which lost 6 bases and 0 bases, there was a span of 18 bases. CDR1 and CDR2 from the germline V gene are MDHEN and SYDVKM. This CDR3 has 17 amino acids. The CDR3: CASSSYRDIVSGNTIYF. The CDR3 coding sequence is TGTGCCAGCAGCTCATACCGGGACATTGTCTCTGGAAACACCATATATTTT.

A note on this clonotype: An end of the junction does not agree with germline; a read error may underlie this. V is TRBV5-4 and J is TRBJ2-4, with a weak D call TRBD2 (6 bases). The J call may be mistaken, given a closer DNA end match to TRBJ2-7. The CDR3 is 14 amino acids. Germline V lookup: CDR1 SGHNT, CDR2 YYREEE (reference sequence). The CDR3 is CASSFSGVSSEQYF. CDR3 nucleotide sequence: TGTGCCAGCAGCTTCTCGGGGGTTTCCTCCGAGCAGTACTTC.

This clonotype was counted only a few times. The chain employs TRBV5-8 and TRBJ2-1; no clear D. Trimming left V 3 bases short and J 4 bases short, with 11 bases between. Per germline, CDR1 SGHTS and CDR2 YDEGEE. This CDR3 contains 14 residues. The DNA for the CDR3 is TGTGCCAGCAGCTCAGAGGCGGCATACAATGAGCAGTTCTTC. Protein product: CASSSEAAYNEQFF.

The chain couples TRBV6-5 to TRBJ1-2; possible D gene TRBD1, 5 bases. From germline, CDR1 is MNHEY and CDR2 SVGAGI. The V end lost 0 bases, the J end lost 4 bases, and 9 bases lay between the germline ends. The CDR3 covers 14 residues. CDR3 region: CASSYSRGGYGYTF. The CDR3 DNA follows: TGTGCCAGCAGTTACTCTCGGGGGGGCTATGGCTACACCTTC.

The rearrangement joins TRBV6-2 or TRBV6-3 to TRBJ2-5; 13 nucleotides match TRBD2. This CDR3 region has 14 residues. Trimming cost V 6 bases and J 5 bases; bases outside gene matches: 3. The germline V gene encodes CDR1 MNHEY and CDR2 SVGEGT. CDR3: CASRSLAGGETQYF. CDR3 nucleotides: TGTGCCAGCAGGTCACTAGCGGGGGGGGAGACCCAGTACTTC.

The CDR3 here is CASSLSRADNEKLFF. As DNA, the CDR3 is TGTGCCAGCAGCTTATCCCGGGCCGATAATGAAAAACTGTTTTTT. V gene TRBV7-2 combines with J gene TRBJ1-4; D is undetermined. The CDR3 loop spans 15 amino acids. Germline V gives CDR1 SGHTA, CDR2 FQGNSA. The V end was cut by 2 bases, the J end by 4 bases, with 11 bases between.

Comment on this clonotype: The conserved final phenylalanine or tryptophan is absent from the CDR3, which likely points to a read error. This chain joins TRBV2 and TRBJ2-1, with D uncertain. V lost 6 bases and J 8 bases, leaving 14 bases between the germline ends. CDR3 length equals 13 residues. Germline-derived CDR1 and CDR2 are SNHLY and FYNNEI. CDR3 residues: CASSAVGLHEQFL. In DNA, the CDR3 is TGTGCCAGCAGCGCGGTGGGGTTGCATGAGCAGTTCTTA.

The rearrangement links TRBV20-1 to TRBJ2-5, with no clear D. V was trimmed by 5 bases and J by 5 bases, leaving 18 bases between them. The CDR3 is 14 residues long. Germline V lookup: CDR1 DFQATT, CDR2 SNEGSKA (reference sequence). This CDR3 is CSAPVATLGETQYF. The CDR3 coding sequence is TGCAGTGCTCCCGTCGCCACTTTAGGGGAGACCCAGTACTTC.

The rearrangement links TRBV7-2 to TRBJ2-2; D is uncertain. The CDR3 loop spans 14 amino acids. The germline V gene encodes CDR1 SGHTA and CDR2 FQGNSA. The V gene lost 5 bases and the J gene lost 5 bases, with 12 bases spanning the gap. CDR3 residues: CASSLIWGTGELFF. The CDR3 nucleotides are TGTGCCAGCAGCCTAATATGGGGAACCGGGGAGCTGTTTTTT.

The table lists this clonotype with many counts. The chain couples TRBV5-6 to TRBJ2-3, with a possible D match to TRBD1 (6 bases). The CDR3 has 14 residues. Germline CDR1 is SGHDT and CDR2 is YYEEEE. V gave up 4 bases and J gave up 0 bases, with 9 bases separating them. CDR3 region: CASSRTASTDTQYF. The CDR3 nucleotides read TGTGCCAGCAGCAGGACAGCTAGCACAGATACGCAGTATTTT.

V usage is TRBV4-1 and J usage is TRBJ2-1; possible D gene TRBD2, 5 bases. Matching the DNA end better, TRBJ2-7 makes the J call doubtful. Per the germline V gene, CDR1 is MGHRA and CDR2 is YSYEKL. There are 14 residues in the CDR3. CDR3 in amino acids: CASSQGTGMYEQYF. The CDR3 region has the DNA TGCGCCAGCAGCCAAGGGACGGGAATGTACGAGCAGTACTTC.

In its sample, this clonotype was seen a few times. The chain joins TRBV9 to TRBJ2-1, with 8 bases identical to TRBD1. The CDR3 has 16 amino acids. V dropped 0 bases and J dropped 7; count of bases not matched to a gene: 9. The germline gives CDR1 SGDLS, CDR2 YYNGEE. The CDR3 spells CASSVAEQGARNEQFF. For the CDR3, the DNA is TGTGCCAGCAGCGTAGCTGAGCAGGGGGCGAGAAATGAGCAGTTCTTC. The full variable domain, with the rest looked up from reference TRBV9 and TRBJ2-1, is DSGVTQTPKHLITATGQRVTLRCSPRSGDLSVYWYQQSLDQGLQFLIQYYNGEERAKGNILERFSAQQFPDLHSELNLSSLELGDSALYFCASSVAEQGARNEQFFGPGTRLTVL.

This clonotype was recorded a few times. The rearrangement links TRBV5-1 to TRBJ2-1, with D possibly being TRBD1 or TRBD2 (5 bases each). Trimming stripped 3 bases from V and 6 bases from J, with 22 bases between. The CDR3 is 17 residues long. In germline, CDR1 is SGHRS, CDR2 YFSETQ. The CDR3 spells CASSYRGRRDPFNEQFF. The CDR3 DNA reads TGCGCCAGCAGCTACCGGGGCCGACGAGACCCTTTCAATGAGCAGTTCTTC.

CDR3 sequence: CSAKQPDRDHLTF. The CDR3 region has the DNA TGCAGTGCTAAACAGCCGGACAGGGATCACCTCACCTTC. This chain uses TRBV20-1 with TRBJ1-2; 8 nucleotides agree with TRBD1. After removal of 4 bases from V and 13 bases from J, the junction contained 14 bases not matched to a gene. Germline V gene lookup returns CDR1 DFQATT and CDR2 SNEGSKA (reference sequence). This CDR3 is built from 13 residues.